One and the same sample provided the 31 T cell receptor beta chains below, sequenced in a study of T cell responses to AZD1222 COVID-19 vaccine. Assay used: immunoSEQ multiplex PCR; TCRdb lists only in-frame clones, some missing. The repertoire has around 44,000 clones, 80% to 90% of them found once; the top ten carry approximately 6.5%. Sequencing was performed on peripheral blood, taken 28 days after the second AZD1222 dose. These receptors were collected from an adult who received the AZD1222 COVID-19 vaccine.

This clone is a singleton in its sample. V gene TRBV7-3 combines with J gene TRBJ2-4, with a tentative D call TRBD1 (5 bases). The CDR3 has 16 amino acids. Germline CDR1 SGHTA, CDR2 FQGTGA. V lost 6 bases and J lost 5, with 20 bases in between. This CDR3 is CASRFPGQGEENIQYF. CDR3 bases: TGTGCCAGCAGGTTTCCCGGGCAGGGCGAAGAAAACATTCAGTACTTC.

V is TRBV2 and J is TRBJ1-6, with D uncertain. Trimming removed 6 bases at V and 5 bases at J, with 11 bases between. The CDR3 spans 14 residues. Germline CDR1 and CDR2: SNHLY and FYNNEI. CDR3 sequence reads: CASRRGQDNSPLHF. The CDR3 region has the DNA TGTGCCAGCAGGAGAGGGCAGGATAATTCACCCCTCCACTTT.

The CDR3 here is CATSDSGGFDTEAFF. The CDR3 DNA reads as TGTGCCACCAGTGATTCAGGGGGGTTTGACACTGAAGCTTTCTTT. This chain uses TRBV24-1 with TRBJ1-1; 7 bases align to TRBD1. Germline assignment: CDR1 KGHDR and CDR2 SFDVKD. The trim removed 2 bases at V and 3 bases at J, leaving 5 bases unmatched. This CDR3 has 15 residues.

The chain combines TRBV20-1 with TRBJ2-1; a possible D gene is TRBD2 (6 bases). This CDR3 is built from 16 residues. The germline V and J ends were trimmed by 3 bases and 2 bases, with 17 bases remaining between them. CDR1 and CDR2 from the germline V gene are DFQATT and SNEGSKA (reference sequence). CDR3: CSASSDGRTAYNEQFF. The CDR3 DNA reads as TGCAGTGCTAGTTCGGATGGGAGGACGGCCTACAATGAGCAGTTCTTC.

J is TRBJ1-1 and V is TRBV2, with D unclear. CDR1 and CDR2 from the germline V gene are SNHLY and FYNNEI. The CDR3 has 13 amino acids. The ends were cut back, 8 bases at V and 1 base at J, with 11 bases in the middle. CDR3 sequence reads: CASGLSKNTEAFF. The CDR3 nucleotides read TGTGCCAGCGGACTCTCCAAGAACACTGAAGCTTTCTTT.

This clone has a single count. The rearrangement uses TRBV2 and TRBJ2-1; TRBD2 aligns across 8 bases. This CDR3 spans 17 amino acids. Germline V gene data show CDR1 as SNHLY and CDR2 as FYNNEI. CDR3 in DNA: TGTGACACACGGGCTAGCGGGTACCTTAACTCCTACAATGAGCAGTTCTTC. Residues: CDTRASGYLNSYNEQFF.

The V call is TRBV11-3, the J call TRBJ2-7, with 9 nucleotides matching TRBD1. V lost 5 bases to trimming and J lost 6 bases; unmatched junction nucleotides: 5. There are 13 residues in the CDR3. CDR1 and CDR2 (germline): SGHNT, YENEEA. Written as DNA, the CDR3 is TGTGCCAGCAGCCCTGGGACAGGGATCGAGCAGTACTTC. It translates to CASSPGTGIEQYF.

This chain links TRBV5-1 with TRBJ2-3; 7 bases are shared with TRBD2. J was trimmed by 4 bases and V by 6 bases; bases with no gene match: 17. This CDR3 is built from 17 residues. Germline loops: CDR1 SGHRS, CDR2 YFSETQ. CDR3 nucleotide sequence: TGCGCCAGCAAAACGGCGGCTAGCGGAAGTCTCGCAGATACGCAGTATTTT. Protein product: CASKTAASGSLADTQYF.

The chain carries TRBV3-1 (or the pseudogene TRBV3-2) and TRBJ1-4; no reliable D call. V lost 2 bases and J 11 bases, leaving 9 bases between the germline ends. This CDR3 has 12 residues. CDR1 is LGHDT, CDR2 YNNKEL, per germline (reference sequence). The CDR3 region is CASSQRRTKLFF. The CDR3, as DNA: TGTGCCAGCAGCCAACGCAGGACTAAACTGTTTTTT.

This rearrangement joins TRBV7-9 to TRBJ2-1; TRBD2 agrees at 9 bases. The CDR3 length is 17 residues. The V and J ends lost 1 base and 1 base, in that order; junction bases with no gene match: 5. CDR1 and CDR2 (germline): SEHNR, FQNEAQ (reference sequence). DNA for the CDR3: TGTGCCAGCAGCTTAGGGACTAGCGTAGATTCCTACAATGAGCAGTTCTTC. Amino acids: CASSLGTSVDSYNEQFF. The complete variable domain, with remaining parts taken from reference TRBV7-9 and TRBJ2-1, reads DTGVSQNPRHKITKRGQNVTFRCDPISEHNRLYWYRQTLGQGPEFLTYFQNEAQLEKSRLLSDRFSAERPKGSFSTLEIQRTEQGDSAMYLCASSLGTSVDSYNEQFFGPGTRLTVL.

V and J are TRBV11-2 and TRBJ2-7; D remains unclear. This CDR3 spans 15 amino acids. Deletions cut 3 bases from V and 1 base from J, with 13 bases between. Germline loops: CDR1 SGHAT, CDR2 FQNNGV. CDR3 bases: TGTGCCAGCAGCTTTGGTAGCCACCTTTCCTACGAGCAGTACTTC. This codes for CASSFGSHLSYEQYF.

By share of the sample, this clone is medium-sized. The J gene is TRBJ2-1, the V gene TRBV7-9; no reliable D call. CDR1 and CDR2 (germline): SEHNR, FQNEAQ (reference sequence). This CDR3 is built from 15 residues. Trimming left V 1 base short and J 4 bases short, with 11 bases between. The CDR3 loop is CASSLELGRYNEQFF. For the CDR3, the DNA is TGTGCCAGCAGCTTAGAACTGGGAAGATACAATGAGCAGTTCTTC. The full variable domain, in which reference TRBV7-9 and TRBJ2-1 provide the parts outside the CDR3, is DTGVSQNPRHKITKRGQNVTFRCDPISEHNRLYWYRQTLGQGPEFLTYFQNEAQLEKSRLLSDRFSAERPKGSFSTLEIQRTEQGDSAMYLCASSLELGRYNEQFFGPGTRLTVL.

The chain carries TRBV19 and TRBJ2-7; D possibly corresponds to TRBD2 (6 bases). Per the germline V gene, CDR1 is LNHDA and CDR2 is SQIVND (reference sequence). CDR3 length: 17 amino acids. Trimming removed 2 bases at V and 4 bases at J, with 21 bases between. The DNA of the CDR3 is TGTGCCAGTAGTATAAGAGGAGGCGGGACCGGTTTTTACGAGCAGTACTTC. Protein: CASSIRGGGTGFYEQYF.

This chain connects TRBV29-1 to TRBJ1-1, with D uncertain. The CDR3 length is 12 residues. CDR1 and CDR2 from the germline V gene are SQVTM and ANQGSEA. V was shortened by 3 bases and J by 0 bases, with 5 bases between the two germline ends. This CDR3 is CSVDKVNTEAFF. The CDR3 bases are TGCAGCGTTGATAAAGTGAACACTGAAGCTTTCTTT. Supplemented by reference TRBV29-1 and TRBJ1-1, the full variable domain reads SAVISQKPSRDICQRGTSLTIQCQVDSQVTMMFWYRQQPGQSLTLIATANQGSEATYESGFVIDKFPISRPNLTFSTLTVSNMSPEDSSIYLCSVDKVNTEAFFGQGTRLTVV.

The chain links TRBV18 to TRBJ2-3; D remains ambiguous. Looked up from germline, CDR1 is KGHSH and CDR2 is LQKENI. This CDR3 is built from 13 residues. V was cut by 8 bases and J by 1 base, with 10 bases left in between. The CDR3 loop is CASPRSGTDTQYF. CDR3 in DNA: TGTGCCAGCCCGCGGTCGGGCACAGATACGCAGTATTTT.

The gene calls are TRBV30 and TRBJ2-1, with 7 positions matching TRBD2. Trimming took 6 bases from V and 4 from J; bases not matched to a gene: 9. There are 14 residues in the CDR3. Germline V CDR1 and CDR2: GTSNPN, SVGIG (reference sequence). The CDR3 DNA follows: TGTGCCTGTTTACTAGCGAATCTTTACAATGAGCAGTTCTTC. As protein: CACLLANLYNEQFF. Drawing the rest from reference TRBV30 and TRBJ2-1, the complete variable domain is SQTIHQWPATLVQPVGSPLSLECTVEGTSNPNLYWYRQAAGRGLQLLFYSVGIGQISSEVPQNLSASRPQDRQFILSSKKLLLSDSGFYLCACLLANLYNEQFFGPGTRLTVL.

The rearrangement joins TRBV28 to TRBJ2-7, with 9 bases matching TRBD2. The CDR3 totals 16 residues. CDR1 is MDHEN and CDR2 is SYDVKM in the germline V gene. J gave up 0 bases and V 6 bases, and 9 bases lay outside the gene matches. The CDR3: CASSPALSGSSYEQYF. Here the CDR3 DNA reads TGTGCCAGCAGCCCAGCCCTTAGCGGGAGCTCCTACGAGCAGTACTTC. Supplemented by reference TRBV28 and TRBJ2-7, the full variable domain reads DVKVTQSSRYLVKRTGEKVFLECVQDMDHENMFWYRQDPGLGLRLIYFSYDVKMKEKGDIPEGYSVSREKKERFSLILESASTNQTSMYLCASSPALSGSSYEQYFGPGTRLTVT.

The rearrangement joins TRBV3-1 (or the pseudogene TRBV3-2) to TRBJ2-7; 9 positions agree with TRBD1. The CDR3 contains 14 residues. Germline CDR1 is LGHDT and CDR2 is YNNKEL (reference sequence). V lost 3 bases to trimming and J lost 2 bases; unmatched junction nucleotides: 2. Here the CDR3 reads CASSHGTGPYEQYF. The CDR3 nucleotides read TGTGCCAGCAGCCACGGGACAGGGCCCTACGAGCAGTACTTC.

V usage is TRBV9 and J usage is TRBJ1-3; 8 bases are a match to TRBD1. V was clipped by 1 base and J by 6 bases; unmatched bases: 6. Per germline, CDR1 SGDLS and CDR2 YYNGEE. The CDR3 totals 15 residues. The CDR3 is CASSVRDRSENTIYF. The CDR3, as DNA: TGTGCCAGCAGCGTAAGGGACAGGTCGGAAAACACCATATATTTT.

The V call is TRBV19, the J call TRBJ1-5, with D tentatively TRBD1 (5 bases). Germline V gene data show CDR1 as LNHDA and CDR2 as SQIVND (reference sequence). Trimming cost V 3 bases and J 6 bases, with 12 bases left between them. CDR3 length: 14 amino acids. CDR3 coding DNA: TGTGCCAGTAGTATGATAGGGGAGGCTCAGCCCCAGCATTTT. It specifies CASSMIGEAQPQHF.

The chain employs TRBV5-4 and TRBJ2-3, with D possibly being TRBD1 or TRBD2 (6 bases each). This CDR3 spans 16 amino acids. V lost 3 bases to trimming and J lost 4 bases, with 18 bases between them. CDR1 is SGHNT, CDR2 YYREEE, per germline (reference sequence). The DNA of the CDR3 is TGTGCCAGCAGCTCAACTCGTGGGGGGCGTGCAGATACGCAGTATTTT. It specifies CASSSTRGGRADTQYF. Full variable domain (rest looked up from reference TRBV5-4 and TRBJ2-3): ETGVTQSPTHLIKTRGQQVTLRCSSQSGHNTVSWYQQALGQGPQFIFQYYREEENGRGNFPPRFSGLQFPNYSSELNVNALELDDSALYLCASSSTRGGRADTQYFGPGTRLTVL.

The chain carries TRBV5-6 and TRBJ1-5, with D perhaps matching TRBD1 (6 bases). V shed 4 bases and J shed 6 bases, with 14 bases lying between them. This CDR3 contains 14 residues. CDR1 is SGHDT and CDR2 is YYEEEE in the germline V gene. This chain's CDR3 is CASSPEGGLQPQHF. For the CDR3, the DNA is TGTGCCAGCAGCCCAGAAGGGGGGCTTCAGCCCCAGCATTTT.

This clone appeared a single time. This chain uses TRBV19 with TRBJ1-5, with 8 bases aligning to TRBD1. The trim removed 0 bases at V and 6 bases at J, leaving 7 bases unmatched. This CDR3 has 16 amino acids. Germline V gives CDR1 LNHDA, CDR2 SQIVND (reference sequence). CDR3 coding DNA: TGTGCCAGTAGTATAGACAAGCAGGGGGCGAGTCAGCCCCAGCATTTT. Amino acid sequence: CASSIDKQGASQPQHF.

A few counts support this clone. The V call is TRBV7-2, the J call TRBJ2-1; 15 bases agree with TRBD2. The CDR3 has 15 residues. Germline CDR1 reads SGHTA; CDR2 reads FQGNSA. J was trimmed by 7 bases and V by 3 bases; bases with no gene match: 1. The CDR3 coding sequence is TGTGCCAGCAGCTTGGGACTAGCGGGAGGAAATGAGCAGTTCTTC. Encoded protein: CASSLGLAGGNEQFF.

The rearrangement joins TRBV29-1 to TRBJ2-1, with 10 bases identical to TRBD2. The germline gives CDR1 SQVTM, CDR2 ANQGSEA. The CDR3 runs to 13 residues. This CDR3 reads CSNRAGGQAEQFF. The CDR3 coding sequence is TGCAGTAATCGAGCGGGAGGGCAAGCTGAGCAGTTCTTC.

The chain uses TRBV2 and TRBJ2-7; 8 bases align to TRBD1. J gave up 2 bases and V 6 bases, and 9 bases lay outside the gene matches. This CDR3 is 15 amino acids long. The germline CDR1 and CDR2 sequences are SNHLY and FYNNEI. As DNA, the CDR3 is TGTGCCAGCAGCCGGACAGGGCCCTTCCCCTACGAGCAGTACTTC. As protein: CASSRTGPFPYEQYF.

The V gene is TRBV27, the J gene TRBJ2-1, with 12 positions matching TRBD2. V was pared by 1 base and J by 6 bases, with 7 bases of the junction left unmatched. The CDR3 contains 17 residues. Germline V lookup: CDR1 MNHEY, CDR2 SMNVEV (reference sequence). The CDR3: CASSLFPSSGRANEQFF. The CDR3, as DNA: TGTGCCAGCAGTTTATTCCCCTCTAGCGGGAGGGCCAATGAGCAGTTCTTC.

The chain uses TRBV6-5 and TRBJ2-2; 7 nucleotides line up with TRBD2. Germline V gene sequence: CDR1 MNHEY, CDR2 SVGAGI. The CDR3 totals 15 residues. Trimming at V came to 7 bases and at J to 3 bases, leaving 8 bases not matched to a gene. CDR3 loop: CASTQEGGYTGELFF. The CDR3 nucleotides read TGTGCCAGCACCCAGGAGGGAGGGTACACCGGGGAGCTGTTTTTT.

CDR3 loop: CAWGQRVDQPQHF. The CDR3 bases are TGTGCCTGGGGACAGAGGGTGGATCAGCCCCAGCATTTT. This chain uses TRBV30 with TRBJ1-5, with a possible D match to TRBD1 (6 bases). Germline CDR1 GTSNPN, CDR2 SVGIG (reference sequence). The CDR3 extends over 13 amino acids. The germline V and J ends were trimmed by 5 bases and 5 bases, with 13 bases remaining between them.

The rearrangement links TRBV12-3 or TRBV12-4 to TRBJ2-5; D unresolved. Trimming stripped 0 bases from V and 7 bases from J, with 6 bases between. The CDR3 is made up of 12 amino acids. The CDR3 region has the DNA TGTGCCAGCAGTTTAGCGCTGGGGACCCAGTACTTC. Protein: CASSLALGTQYF.

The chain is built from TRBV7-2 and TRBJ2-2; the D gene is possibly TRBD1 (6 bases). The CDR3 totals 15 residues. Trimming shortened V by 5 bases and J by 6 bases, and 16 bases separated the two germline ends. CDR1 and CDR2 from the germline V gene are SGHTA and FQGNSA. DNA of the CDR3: TGTGCCAGCAGCGTCCGAACAGGGTTCTCCGGGGAGCTGTTTTTT. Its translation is CASSVRTGFSGELFF.